Included here is one TCR beta chain sequence, with context. This clonotype showed up many times. Its antigen target is currently unknown. Nothing much larger sits one base from this clone, and base qualities are not available. Reading from cysteine to phenylalanine, the CDR3 counts 12 amino acids. The CDR3 DNA has 36 bases and is translated from base 1. At the junction V is shortened by 1 base and J by 8 bases, with 8 bases in between. CDR1 and CDR2, per the germline V gene (reference sequence), are SEHNR and FQNEAQ. The source of the sample is a study of blood T cells in healthy people across ages (dated by TCRdb to between 2015 and 2016). Describing the broader study: In model experiments, template switching captured about one uniquely barcoded TCR beta cDNA molecule for every two T cells. To track age-related changes in TCR beta repertoire diversity, the study relied on deep sequencing normalized with unique cDNA molecular identifiers. The donors were divided into four age groups: young (average approximately 16 years), middle-aged (about 39), aged (about 62) and long-lived (around 87). Donors of different ages were randomly distributed across sequencing lanes to avoid experimental bias. Two additional independent replicas of 1 million unique cDNA reads from the same blood draw were analyzed for two donors (one aged 18 to 30 and one aged 80 or older). Results and caveats for the whole study, not just this receptor: Estimates of total diversity based on one million sequenced T cells were considered lower bounds and underestimates. Since profiling was done on bulk unsorted PBMCs, naive and antigen-experienced compartments could not be conclusively compared. Compared with the aged group, more naive CD4+ T cells, fewer expanded clones and increased TCR diversity were shown by the long-lived group, suggesting age selection. Because donor CMV infection status was unknown, age-related changes in expanded clonotypes were potentially confounded. Observed TCR beta diversity correlated strongly with the percentage of naive T cells measured by flow cytometry. As age increased, observed TCR beta diversity per million T cells dropped in a roughly linear way, and a significant reduction was already evident by age 40.

Donors were around 37 systemically healthy Caucasian individuals from Russia aged 6 to 90 years. Ten milliliters of peripheral blood were drawn from each donor into EDTA-treated Vacutainer tubes. PBMCs were isolated by Ficoll-Paque density-gradient centrifugation, with at least 6.5 million obtained per sample. Trizol reagent was used to extract total RNA from the PBMCs, yielding at least 5 micrograms per sample. Naive CD45RAhigh/CD27high T cell percentages were measured by flow cytometry on a PBMC aliquot from every donor. Libraries came from 5' RACE. The data were produced on an Illumina HiSeq 2500. A second PCR of roughly 6 to 11 cycles was run with a J-beta primer mix and a sample-barcoded 5' primer. Each TCR beta cDNA molecule received a unique molecular identifier from a template-switch 5' adaptor carrying 12 random nucleotides. At least 3 million CDR3-containing paired-end reads were obtained from each sample. The Mint cDNA synthesis kit, primed by a TRBC-specific oligonucleotide, was used to synthesize first-strand cDNA from all RNA. All cDNA was treated with uracil-DNA glycosylase and then went through a first 18-cycle PCR with the universal primers M1SS and BC2_uni_R. The paper's processing steps were these. For normalization, 1 million high-quality reads were randomly selected from each sample, with every read carrying a distinct molecular identifier. Instead of being binned into consensus sequences, reads with shared molecular identifiers were discarded. CDR3 identification, clonotype clustering and error correction used MiTCR with a Q25 quality threshold and the strictest error-elimination algorithm. A nonparametric unseen species model using Euler transformation provided a lower-bound estimate of total TCR beta diversity. TCRdb reanalyzed the raw reads on its own, using fastp at Q25 for trimming and MiXCR for clone calling, and kept in-frame beta chains. Under each unique CDR3 protein, matching rows form one entry showing the most common genes and DNA. The V and J calls here are based on TCRdb, not the publication. For this sample there are around 600,000 distinct CDR3 sequences; 45% to 55% appear just once. Roughly 24% of the sample rests with the top ten.

The sequence derives from a man aged 80 or over in good health. Input material: blood. The rearrangement joined TRBV7-9 to TRBJ2-5, with the D gene call left open. The CDR3 region reads CASSLVPETQYF. The nucleotide sequence is TGTGCCAGCAGCTTAGTCCCCGAAACCCAGTACTTC.